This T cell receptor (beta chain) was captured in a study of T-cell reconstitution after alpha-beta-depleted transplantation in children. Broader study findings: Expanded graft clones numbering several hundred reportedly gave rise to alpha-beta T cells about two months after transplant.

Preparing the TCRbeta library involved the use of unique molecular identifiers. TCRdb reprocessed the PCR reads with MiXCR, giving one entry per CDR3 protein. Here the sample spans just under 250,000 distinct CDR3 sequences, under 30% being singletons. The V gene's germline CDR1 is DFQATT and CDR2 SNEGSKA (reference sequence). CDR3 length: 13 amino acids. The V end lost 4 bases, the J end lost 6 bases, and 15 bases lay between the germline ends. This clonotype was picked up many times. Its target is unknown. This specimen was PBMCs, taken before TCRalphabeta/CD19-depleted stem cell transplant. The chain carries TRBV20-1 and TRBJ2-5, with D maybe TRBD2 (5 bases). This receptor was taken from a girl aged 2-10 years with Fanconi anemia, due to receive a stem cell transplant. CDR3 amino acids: CSANSRDGQTQYF. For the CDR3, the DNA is TGCAGTGCTAATTCTCGGGATGGGCAGACCCAGTACTTC.